This TCR beta chain was retrieved from a study of shared clonotypes between healthy human individuals. This CDR3 comprises 15 residues. From germline, CDR1 is MDHEN and CDR2 SYDVKM. Trimming removed 1 base at V and 10 bases at J, with 14 bases between. Clones were sequenced by immunoSEQ multiplex PCR, and TCRdb holds only the in-frame ones, with some missing. The sample lists 2 million to 2.5 million clones, approximately 95% occurring once. The specimen sequenced was naive CD4+ T cells sorted from blood. As for subset: CD45RA+ positively selected. The chain recombines TRBV28 with TRBJ1-6; the D gene is possibly TRBD1 (5 bases). The sequence was obtained from a man between 18 and 29 years old in good health. CDR3 nucleotide sequence: TGTGCCAGCAGTTTATCAGGGTCGGGGAGGTCACCCCTCCACTTT. Translation: CASSLSGSGRSPLHF.